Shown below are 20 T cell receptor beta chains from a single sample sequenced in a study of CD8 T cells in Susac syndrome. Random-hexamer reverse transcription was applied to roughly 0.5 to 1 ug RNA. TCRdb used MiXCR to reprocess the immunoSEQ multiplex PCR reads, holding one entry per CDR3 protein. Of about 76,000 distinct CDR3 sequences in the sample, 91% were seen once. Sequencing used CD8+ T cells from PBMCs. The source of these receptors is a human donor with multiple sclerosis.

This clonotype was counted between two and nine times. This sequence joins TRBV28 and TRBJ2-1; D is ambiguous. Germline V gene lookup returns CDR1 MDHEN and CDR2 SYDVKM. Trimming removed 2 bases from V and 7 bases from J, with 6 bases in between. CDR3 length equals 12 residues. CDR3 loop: CASSLTRNEQFF. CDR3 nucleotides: TGTGCCAGCAGTTTAACTCGGAATGAGCAGTTCTTC.

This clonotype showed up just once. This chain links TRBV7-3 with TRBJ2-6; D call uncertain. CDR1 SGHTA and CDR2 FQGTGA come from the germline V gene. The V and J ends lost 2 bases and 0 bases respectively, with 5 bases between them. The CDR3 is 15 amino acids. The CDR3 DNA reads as TGTGCCAGCAGCTTAGATGACTCTGGGGCCAACGTCCTGACTTTC. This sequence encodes CASSLDDSGANVLTF.

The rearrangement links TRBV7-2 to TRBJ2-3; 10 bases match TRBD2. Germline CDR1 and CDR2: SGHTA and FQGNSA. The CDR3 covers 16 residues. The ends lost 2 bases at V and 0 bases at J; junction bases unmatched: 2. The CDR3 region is CASSLLAGASTDTQYF. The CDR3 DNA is TGTGCCAGCAGCTTACTAGCGGGAGCCAGCACAGATACGCAGTATTTT. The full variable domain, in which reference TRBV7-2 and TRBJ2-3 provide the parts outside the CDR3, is GAGVSQSPSNKVTEKGKDVELRCDPISGHTALYWYRQSLGQGLEFLIYFQGNSAPDKSGLPSDRFSAERTGGSVSTLTIQRTQQEDSAVYLCASSLLAGASTDTQYFGPGTRLTVL.

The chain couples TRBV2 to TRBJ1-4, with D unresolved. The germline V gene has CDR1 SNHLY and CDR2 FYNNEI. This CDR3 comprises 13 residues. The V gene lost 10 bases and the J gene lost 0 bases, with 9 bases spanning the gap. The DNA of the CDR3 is TGTGCCATCGCACCTTCAACTAATGAAAAACTGTTTTTT. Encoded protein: CAIAPSTNEKLFF. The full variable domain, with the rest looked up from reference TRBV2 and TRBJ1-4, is EPEVTQTPSHQVTQMGQEVILRCVPISNHLYFYWYRQILGQKVEFLVSFYNNEISEKSEIFDDQFSVERPDGSNFTLKIRSTKLEDSAMYFCAIAPSTNEKLFFGSGTQLSVL.

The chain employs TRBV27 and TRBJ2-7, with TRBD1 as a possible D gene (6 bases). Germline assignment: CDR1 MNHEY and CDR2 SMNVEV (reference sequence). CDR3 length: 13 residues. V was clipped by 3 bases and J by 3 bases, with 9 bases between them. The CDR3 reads CASSFGQIYEQYF. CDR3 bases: TGTGCCAGCAGTTTCGGACAGATCTACGAGCAGTACTTC.

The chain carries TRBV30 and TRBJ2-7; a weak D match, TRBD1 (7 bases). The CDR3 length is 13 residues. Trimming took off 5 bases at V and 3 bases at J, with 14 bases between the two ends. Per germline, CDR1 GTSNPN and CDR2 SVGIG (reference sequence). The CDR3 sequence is CAWGGGDFYEQYF. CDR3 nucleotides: TGTGCCTGGGGAGGGGGCGATTTCTACGAGCAGTACTTC.

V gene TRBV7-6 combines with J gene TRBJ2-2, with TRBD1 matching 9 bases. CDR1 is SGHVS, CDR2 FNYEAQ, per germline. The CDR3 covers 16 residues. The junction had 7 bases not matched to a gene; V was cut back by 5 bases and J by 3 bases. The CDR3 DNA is TGTGCCAGCAGCAATCCGACAGGGGGAGACACCGGGGAGCTGTTTTTT. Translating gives CASSNPTGGDTGELFF.

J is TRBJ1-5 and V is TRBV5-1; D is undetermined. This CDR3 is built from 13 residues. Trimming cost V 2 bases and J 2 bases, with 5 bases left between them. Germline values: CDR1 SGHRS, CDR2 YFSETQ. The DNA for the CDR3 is TGCGCCAGCAGCTTTGAAGGCAATCAGCCCCAGCATTTT. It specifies CASSFEGNQPQHF.

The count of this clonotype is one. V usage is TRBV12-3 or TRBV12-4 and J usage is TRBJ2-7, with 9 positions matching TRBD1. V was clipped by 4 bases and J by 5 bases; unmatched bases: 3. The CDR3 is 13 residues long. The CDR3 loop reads CASSSGTGNEQYF. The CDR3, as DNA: TGTGCCAGCAGTTCTGGGACAGGGAACGAGCAGTACTTC.

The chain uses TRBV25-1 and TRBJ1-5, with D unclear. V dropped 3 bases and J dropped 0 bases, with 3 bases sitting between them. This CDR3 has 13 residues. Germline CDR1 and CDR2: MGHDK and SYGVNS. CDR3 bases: TGTGCCAGCAGTGACAGTAGCAATCAGCCCCAGCATTTT. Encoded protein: CASSDSSNQPQHF.

The CDR3 sequence: CSARDPRKEQFF. CDR3 in DNA: TGCAGTGCTAGAGATCCCCGGAAGGAGCAGTTCTTC. The gene calls are TRBV20-1 and TRBJ2-1; D unresolved. Germline loops: CDR1 DFQATT, CDR2 SNEGSKA (reference sequence). The CDR3 loop spans 12 amino acids. V was cut by 0 bases and J by 10 bases, with 10 bases left in between.

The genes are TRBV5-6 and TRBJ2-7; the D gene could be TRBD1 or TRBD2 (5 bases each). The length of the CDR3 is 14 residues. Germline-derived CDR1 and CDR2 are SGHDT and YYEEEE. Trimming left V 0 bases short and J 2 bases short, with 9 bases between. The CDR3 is CASSLVGTAYEQYF. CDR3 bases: TGTGCCAGCAGCTTGGTGGGGACCGCCTACGAGCAGTACTTC.

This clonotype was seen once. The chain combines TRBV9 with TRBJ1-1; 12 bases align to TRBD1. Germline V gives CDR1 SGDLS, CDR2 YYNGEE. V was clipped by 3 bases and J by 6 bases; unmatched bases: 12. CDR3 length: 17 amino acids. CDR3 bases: TGTGCCAGCAGCGCCTCCGGGACAGGGGGCCTTGCTGCTGAAGCTTTCTTT. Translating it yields CASSASGTGGLAAEAFF.

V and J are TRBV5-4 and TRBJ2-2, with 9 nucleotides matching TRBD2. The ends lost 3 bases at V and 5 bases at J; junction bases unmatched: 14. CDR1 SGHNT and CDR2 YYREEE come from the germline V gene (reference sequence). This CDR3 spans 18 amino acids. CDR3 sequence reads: CASSSTVPLAGRTGELFF. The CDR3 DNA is TGTGCCAGCAGCTCTACCGTCCCCCTAGCGGGACGGACCGGGGAGCTGTTTTTT.

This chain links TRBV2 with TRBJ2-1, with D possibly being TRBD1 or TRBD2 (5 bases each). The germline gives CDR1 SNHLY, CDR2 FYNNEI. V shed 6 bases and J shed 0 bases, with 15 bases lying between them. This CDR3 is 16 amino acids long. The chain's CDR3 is CASRIGTRSSYNEQFF. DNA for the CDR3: TGTGCCAGCAGAATCGGGACCCGGAGCTCCTACAATGAGCAGTTCTTC.

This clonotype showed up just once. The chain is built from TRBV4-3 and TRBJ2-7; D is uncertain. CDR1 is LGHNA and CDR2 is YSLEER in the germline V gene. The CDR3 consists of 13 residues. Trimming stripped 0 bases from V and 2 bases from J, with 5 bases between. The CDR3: CASSQDEAYEQYF. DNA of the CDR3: TGCGCCAGCAGCCAAGATGAAGCCTACGAGCAGTACTTC.

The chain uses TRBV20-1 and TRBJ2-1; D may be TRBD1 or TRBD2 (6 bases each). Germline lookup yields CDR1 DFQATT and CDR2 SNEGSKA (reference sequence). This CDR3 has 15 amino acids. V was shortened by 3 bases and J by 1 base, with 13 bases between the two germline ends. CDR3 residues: CSASVGGGSYNEQFF. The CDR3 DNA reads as TGCAGTGCTAGTGTCGGGGGCGGATCCTACAATGAGCAGTTCTTC.

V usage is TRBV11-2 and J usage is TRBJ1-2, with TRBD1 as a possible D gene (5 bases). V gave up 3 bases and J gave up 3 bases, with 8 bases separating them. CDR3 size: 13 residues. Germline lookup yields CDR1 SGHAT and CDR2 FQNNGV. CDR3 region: CASSFGTDYGYTF. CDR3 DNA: TGTGCCAGCAGCTTTGGGACCGACTATGGCTACACCTTC.

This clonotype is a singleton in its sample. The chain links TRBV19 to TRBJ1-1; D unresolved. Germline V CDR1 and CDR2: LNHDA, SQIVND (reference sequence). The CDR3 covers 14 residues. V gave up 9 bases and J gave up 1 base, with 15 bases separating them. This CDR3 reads CASDQQHPNTEAFF. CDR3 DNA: TGTGCCAGCGATCAACAGCACCCGAACACTGAAGCTTTCTTT. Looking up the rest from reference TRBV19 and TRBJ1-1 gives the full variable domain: DGGITQSPKYLFRKEGQNVTLSCEQNLNHDAMYWYRQDPGQGLRLIYYSQIVNDFQKGDIAEGYSVSREKKESFPLTVTSAQKNPTAFYLCASDQQHPNTEAFFGQGTRLTVV.

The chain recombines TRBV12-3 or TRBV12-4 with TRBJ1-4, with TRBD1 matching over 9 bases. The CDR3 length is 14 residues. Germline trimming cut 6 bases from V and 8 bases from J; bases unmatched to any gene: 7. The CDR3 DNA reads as TGTGCCAGCAGCTGGACAGGGGATACGGAAAAACTGTTTTTT. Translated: CASSWTGDTEKLFF.